The next 13 T cell receptor beta chains were all read from a single sample in a study of blood T cells in healthy people across ages. Through a sample-barcoded 5' primer and a J-beta primer mix, a second PCR was run for roughly 7 to 12 cycles. TCRdb ran MiXCR on the 5' RACE reads and lists one entry per CDR3 protein. The table lists 800,000 or so distinct CDR3 sequences, less than 60% of them singletons. The sequenced sample was blood. These receptors were collected from a man aged 80 or over in good health.

The chain carries TRBV7-9 and TRBJ1-2, with D perhaps TRBD1 (6 bases). The V end was cut by 5 bases, the J end by 11 bases, with 12 bases between. Germline loops: CDR1 SEHNR, CDR2 FQNEAQ (reference sequence). The CDR3 runs to 11 residues. The CDR3 DNA is TGTGCCAGCAGCCCTGGACAGTTGTACACCTTC. Residues: CASSPGQLYTF. The full variable domain, rest sourced from reference TRBV7-9 and TRBJ1-2, is DTGVSQNPRHKITKRGQNVTFRCDPISEHNRLYWYRQTLGQGPEFLTYFQNEAQLEKSRLLSDRFSAERPKGSFSTLEIQRTEQGDSAMYLCASSPGQLYTFGSGTRLTVV.

The chain joins TRBV3-1 to TRBJ1-2; no firm D call. Germline-derived CDR1 and CDR2 are LGHDT and YNNKEL (reference sequence). The CDR3 spans 12 residues. The germline V and J ends were trimmed by 4 bases and 2 bases, with 5 bases remaining between them. In nucleotides, the CDR3 is TGTGCCAGCAGCCTTTTAAACTATGGCTACACCTTC. Protein sequence: CASSLLNYGYTF.

V is TRBV5-6 and J is TRBJ2-1; 7 bases match TRBD1. Germline V gives CDR1 SGHDT, CDR2 YYEEEE. Unmatched junction bases numbered 3, after V lost 0 bases and J lost 9 bases. The CDR3 runs to 13 residues. The DNA for the CDR3 is TGTGCCAGCAGCTTGGCCTCAGGGGGTGAGCAGTTCTTC. This codes for CASSLASGGEQFF.

The rearrangement uses TRBV12-3 or TRBV12-4 and TRBJ2-7, with a weak D call TRBD1 (6 bases). Between the trimmed V and J ends, which lost 8 bases and 3 bases, there was a span of 23 bases. The CDR3 runs to 16 residues. For the CDR3, the DNA is TGTGCCAGCGGTCCGGACAGTGCCCTGCCGTTCTACGAGCAGTACTTC. This translates into CASGPDSALPFYEQYF.

The chain uses TRBV6-5 and TRBJ2-7; 9 nucleotides match TRBD1. Losses at the gene ends were 10 bases for V and 2 bases for J; bases not matched to a gene: 9. This CDR3 has 14 amino acids. Germline CDR1 MNHEY, CDR2 SVGAGI. CDR3 in DNA: TGTGCCAAGCCACCCCGGGACAGGGCCTACGAGCAGTACTTC. This translates into CAKPPRDRAYEQYF.

As for this clonotype: Being one base from a much bigger clone, this may be a read error. CDR3: CSVVPTGPRNEQFF. Written as DNA, the CDR3 is TGCAGCGTTGTTCCGACAGGGCCGAGAAATGAGCAGTTCTTC. The chain links TRBV29-1 to TRBJ2-1, with TRBD1 matching over 7 bases. Germline V gives CDR1 SQVTM, CDR2 ANQGSEA. This CDR3 is 14 amino acids long. The trim removed 4 bases at V and 7 bases at J, leaving 10 bases unmatched.

The rearrangement uses TRBV11-2 and TRBJ2-7, with D perhaps TRBD1 (6 bases). The CDR3 spans 15 residues. Trimming removed 0 bases from V and 2 bases from J, with 11 bases in between. Germline CDR1 reads SGHAT; CDR2 reads FQNNGV. The DNA for the CDR3 is TGTGCCAGCAGCTTAGACAGGGGTAAGGCCTACGAGCAGTACTTC. It specifies CASSLDRGKAYEQYF.

This clonotype was detected a few times. The chain carries TRBV15 and TRBJ1-2; D is possibly TRBD1 (6 bases). V was cut by 2 bases and J by 4 bases, with 14 bases left in between. The CDR3 runs to 15 residues. Germline V gene data show CDR1 as LNHNV and CDR2 as YYDKDF (reference sequence). The CDR3 spells CATSRTRGQVYGYTF. As DNA, the CDR3 is TGTGCCACCAGCAGAACCAGGGGACAAGTCTATGGCTACACCTTC.

This clonotype has ten or more counts. The chain carries TRBV5-1 and TRBJ1-5; D might be TRBD1 (6 bases). The CDR3 is 16 amino acids. Per germline, CDR1 SGHRS and CDR2 YFSETQ. Between the trimmed V and J ends, which lost 4 bases and 0 bases, there was a span of 14 bases. The CDR3, as DNA: TGCGCCAGCAGCCTCGGGTGGGACAATAGCAATCAGCCCCAGCATTTT. It specifies CASSLGWDNSNQPQHF.

The V and J genes are TRBV29-1 and TRBJ1-2, with a weak D call TRBD1 (5 bases). V lost 4 bases and J 0 bases, leaving 9 bases between the germline ends. The V gene's germline CDR1 is SQVTM and CDR2 ANQGSEA. The CDR3 length is 13 residues. DNA for the CDR3: TGCAGCGTTGGAGGGACTTCTAACTATGGCTACACCTTC. Its translation: CSVGGTSNYGYTF.

The V call is TRBV11-2, the J call TRBJ1-2; a weak D match, TRBD1 (5 bases). The CDR3 sequence is 14 residues long. V dropped 1 base and J dropped 8 bases, with 14 bases sitting between them. The germline gives CDR1 SGHAT, CDR2 FQNNGV. As DNA, the CDR3 is TGTGCCAGCAGCTTAGTGGGCAGGGTAGGCGGCTACACCTTC. It translates to CASSLVGRVGGYTF.

The chain links TRBV28 to TRBJ2-3; D is perhaps TRBD2 (5 bases). Germline V CDR1 and CDR2: MDHEN, SYDVKM. V was pared by 2 bases and J by 6 bases, with 9 bases between. The CDR3 is 13 residues long. CDR3 in DNA: TGTGCCAGCAGTTTACACGGGGAGGATACGCAGTATTTT. Protein: CASSLHGEDTQYF.

This clonotype was counted only a few times. The chain has TRBV27 and TRBJ1-2, with D maybe TRBD1 (6 bases). Between the trimmed V and J ends, which lost 1 base and 5 bases, there was a span of 23 bases. The CDR3 has 18 amino acids. CDR1 is MNHEY and CDR2 is SMNVEV in the germline V gene (reference sequence). The CDR3 spells CASSLYPVQGSVGYGYTF. CDR3 coding DNA: TGTGCCAGCAGTTTATATCCCGTTCAGGGGTCTGTCGGATATGGCTACACCTTC.